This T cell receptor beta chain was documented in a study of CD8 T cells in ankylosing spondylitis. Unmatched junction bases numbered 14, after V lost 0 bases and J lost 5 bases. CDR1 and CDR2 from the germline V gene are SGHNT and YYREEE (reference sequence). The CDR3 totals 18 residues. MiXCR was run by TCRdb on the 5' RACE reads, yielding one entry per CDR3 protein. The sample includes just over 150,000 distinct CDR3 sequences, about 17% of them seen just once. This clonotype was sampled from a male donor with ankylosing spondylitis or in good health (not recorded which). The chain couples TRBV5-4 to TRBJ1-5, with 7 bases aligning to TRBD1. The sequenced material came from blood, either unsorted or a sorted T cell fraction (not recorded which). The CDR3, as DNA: TGTGCCAGCAGCTTGGAAGGGCGCAGGGGGAGCGCGGATCAGCCCCAGCATTTT. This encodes CASSLEGRRGSADQPQHF. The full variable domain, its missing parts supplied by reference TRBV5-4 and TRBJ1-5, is ETGVTQSPTHLIKTRGQQVTLRCSSQSGHNTVSWYQQALGQGPQFIFQYYREEENGRGNFPPRFSGLQFPNYSSELNVNALELDDSALYLCASSLEGRRGSADQPQHFGDGTRLSIL.